This T cell receptor beta chain was observed in a study of blood T cell repertoires in COVID-19. On the study more broadly: The cDNA or gDNA used as material had been derived from T cells, B-cell-depleted T cells, or PBMCs.

Trimming removed 1 base at V and 7 bases at J, with 10 bases between. The CDR3 has 13 residues. Germline V gene sequence: CDR1 SEHNR, CDR2 FQNEAQ (reference sequence). Patients in Seattle were enrolled during active infection, then followed longitudinally. Source study methods: By means of reference gene primer amplification, nucleated cell counts were estimated. The method was immunoSEQ multiplex PCR; TCRdb's version includes in-frame clones alone and lacks a portion of them. V and J calls and clone size are copied from that table; D and trimming were computed from the DNA. Of some 130,000 clones listed, around 89% are singletons.

The chain combines TRBV7-9 with TRBJ1-1; unclear D gene. Sequences were obtained from peripheral blood. The clonotype comes from a man aged 55 to 70 with COVID-19, enrolled during active disease. CDR3 coding DNA: TGTGCCAGCAGCTTAGGTCTAGACTATGAAGCTTTCTTT. It is translated as CASSLGLDYEAFF. Full variable domain (remainder filled in from reference TRBV7-9 and TRBJ1-1): DTGVSQNPRHKITKRGQNVTFRCDPISEHNRLYWYRQTLGQGPEFLTYFQNEAQLEKSRLLSDRFSAERPKGSFSTLEIQRTEQGDSAMYLCASSLGLDYEAFFGQGTRLTVV.